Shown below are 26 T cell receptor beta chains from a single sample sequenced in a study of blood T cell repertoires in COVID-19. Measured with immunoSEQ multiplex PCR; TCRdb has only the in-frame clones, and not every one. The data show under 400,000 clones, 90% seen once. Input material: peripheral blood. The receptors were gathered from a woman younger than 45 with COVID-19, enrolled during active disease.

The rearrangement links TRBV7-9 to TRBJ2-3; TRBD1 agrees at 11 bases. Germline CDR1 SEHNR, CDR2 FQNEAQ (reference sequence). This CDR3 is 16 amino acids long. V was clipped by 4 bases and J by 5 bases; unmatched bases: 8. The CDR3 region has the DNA TGTGCCAGCAGCTCGGACAGGGGGCCTCGGGGAGATACGCAGTATTTT. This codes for CASSSDRGPRGDTQYF.

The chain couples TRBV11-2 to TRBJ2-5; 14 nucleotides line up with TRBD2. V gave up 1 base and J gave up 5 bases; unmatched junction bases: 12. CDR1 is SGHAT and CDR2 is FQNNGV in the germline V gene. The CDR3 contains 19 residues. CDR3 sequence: CASSLGVGLAGGSWETQYF. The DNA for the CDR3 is TGTGCCAGCAGCTTAGGGGTAGGACTAGCGGGAGGTTCGTGGGAGACCCAGTACTTC. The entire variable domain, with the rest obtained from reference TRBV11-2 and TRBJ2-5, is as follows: EAGVAQSPRYKIIEKRQSVAFWCNPISGHATLYWYQQILGQGPKLLIQFQNNGVVDDSQLPKDRFSAERLKGVDSTLKIQPAKLEDSAVYLCASSLGVGLAGGSWETQYFGPGTRLLVL.

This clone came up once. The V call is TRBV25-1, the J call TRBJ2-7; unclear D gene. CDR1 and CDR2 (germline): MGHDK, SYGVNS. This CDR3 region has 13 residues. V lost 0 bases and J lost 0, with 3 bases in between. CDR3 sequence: CASSEYFSYEQYF. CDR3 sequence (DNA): TGTGCCAGCAGTGAATACTTCTCCTACGAGCAGTACTTC.

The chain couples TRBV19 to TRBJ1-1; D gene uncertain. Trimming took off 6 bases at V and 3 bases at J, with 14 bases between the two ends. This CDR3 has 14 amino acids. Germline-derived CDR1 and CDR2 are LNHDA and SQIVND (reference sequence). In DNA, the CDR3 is TGTGCCAGTAGGGAGCAGACGAGGGACACTGAAGCTTTCTTT. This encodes CASREQTRDTEAFF.

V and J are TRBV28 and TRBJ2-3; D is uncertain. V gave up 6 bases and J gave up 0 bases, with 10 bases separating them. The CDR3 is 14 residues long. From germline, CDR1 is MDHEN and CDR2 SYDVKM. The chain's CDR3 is CASRGGLSTDTQYF. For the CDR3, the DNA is TGTGCCAGCAGGGGTGGGCTAAGCACAGATACGCAGTATTTT.

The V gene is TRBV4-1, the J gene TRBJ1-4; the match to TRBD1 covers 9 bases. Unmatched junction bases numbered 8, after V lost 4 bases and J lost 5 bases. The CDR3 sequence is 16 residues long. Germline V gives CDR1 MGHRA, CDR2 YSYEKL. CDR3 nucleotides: TGCGCCAGCAGCCCAACACCCGGGACAGGGAATGAAAAACTGTTTTTT. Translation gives CASSPTPGTGNEKLFF.

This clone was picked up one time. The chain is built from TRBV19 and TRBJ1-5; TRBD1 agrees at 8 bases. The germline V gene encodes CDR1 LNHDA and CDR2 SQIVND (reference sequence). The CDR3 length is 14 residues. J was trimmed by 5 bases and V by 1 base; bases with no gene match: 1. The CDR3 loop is CASSIGTGYQPQHF. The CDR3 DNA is TGTGCCAGTAGTATAGGGACAGGGTATCAGCCCCAGCATTTT. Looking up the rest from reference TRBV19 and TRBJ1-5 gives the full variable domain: DGGITQSPKYLFRKEGQNVTLSCEQNLNHDAMYWYRQDPGQGLRLIYYSQIVNDFQKGDIAEGYSVSREKKESFPLTVTSAQKNPTAFYLCASSIGTGYQPQHFGDGTRLSIL.

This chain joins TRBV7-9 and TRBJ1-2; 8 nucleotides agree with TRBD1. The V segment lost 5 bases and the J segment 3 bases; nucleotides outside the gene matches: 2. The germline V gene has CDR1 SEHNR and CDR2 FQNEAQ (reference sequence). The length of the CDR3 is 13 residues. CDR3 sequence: CASSPDRDYGYTF. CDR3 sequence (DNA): TGTGCCAGCAGCCCGGACAGGGACTATGGCTACACCTTC.

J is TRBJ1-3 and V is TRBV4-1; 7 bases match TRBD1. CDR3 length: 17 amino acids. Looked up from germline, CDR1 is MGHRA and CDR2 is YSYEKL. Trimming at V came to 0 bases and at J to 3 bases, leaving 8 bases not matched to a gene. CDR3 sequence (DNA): TGCGCCAGCAGCCAAGATAGAGGGGACAGCGTTGGAAACACCATATATTTT. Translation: CASSQDRGDSVGNTIYF.

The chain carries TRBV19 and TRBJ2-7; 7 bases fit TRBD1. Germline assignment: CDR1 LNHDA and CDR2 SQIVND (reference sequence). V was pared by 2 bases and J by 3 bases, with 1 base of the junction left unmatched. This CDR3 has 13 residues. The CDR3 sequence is CASSITGDYEQYF. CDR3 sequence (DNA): TGTGCCAGTAGTATAACAGGGGACTACGAGCAGTACTTC.

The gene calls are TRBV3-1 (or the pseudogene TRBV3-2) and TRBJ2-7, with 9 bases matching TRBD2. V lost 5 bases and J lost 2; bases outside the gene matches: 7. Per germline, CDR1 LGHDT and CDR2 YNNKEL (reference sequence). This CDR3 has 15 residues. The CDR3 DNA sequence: TGTGCCAGCAGCTTTACTAGCGGGCTGACCTACGAGCAGTACTTC. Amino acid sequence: CASSFTSGLTYEQYF.

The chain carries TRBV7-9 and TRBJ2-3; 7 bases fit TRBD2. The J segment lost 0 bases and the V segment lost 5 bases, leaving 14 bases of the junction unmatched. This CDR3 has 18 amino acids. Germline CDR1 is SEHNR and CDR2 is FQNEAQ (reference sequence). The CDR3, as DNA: TGTGCCAGCAGCCCGTTAGTAGGGAGCGGGGTAAGCACAGATACGCAGTATTTT. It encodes CASSPLVGSGVSTDTQYF.

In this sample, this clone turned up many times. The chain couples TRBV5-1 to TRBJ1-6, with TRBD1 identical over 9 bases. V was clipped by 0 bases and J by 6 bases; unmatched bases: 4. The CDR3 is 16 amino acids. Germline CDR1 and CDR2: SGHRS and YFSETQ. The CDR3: CASSLGLGQGNSPLHF. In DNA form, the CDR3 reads TGCGCCAGCAGCTTGGGCTTGGGACAGGGTAATTCACCCCTCCACTTT.

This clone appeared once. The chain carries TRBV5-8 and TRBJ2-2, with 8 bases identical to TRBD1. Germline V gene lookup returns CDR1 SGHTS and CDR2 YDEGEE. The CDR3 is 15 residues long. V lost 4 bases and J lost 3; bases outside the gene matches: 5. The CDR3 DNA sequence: TGTGCCAGCAGCGAACCGGGACAGGACACCGGGGAGCTGTTTTTT. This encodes CASSEPGQDTGELFF.

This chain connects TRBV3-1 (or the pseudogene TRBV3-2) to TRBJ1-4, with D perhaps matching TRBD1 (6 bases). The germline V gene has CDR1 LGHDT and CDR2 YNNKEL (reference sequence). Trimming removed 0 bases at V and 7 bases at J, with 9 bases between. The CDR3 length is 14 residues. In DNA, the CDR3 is TGTGCCAGCAGCCAAGAGCAGGGGTCTGAAAAACTGTTTTTT. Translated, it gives CASSQEQGSEKLFF.

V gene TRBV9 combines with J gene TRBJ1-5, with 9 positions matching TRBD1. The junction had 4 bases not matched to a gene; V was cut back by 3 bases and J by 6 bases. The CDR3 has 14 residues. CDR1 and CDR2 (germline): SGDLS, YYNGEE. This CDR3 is CASSERQGGQPQHF. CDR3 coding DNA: TGTGCCAGCAGCGAAAGACAGGGGGGTCAGCCCCAGCATTTT.

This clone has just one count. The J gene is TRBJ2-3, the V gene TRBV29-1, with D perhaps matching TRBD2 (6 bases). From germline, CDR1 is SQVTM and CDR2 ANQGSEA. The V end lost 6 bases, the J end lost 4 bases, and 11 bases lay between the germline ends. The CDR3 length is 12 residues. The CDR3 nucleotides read TGCAGCGTCGGAGGGTGGGCAGATACGCAGTATTTT. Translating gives CSVGGWADTQYF.

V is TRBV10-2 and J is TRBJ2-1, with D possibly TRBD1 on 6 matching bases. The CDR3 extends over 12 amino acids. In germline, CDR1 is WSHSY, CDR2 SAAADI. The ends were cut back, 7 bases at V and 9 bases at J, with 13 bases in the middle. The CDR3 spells CASTLLGGEQFF. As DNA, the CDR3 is TGCGCCAGCACCCTACTAGGGGGTGAGCAGTTCTTC.

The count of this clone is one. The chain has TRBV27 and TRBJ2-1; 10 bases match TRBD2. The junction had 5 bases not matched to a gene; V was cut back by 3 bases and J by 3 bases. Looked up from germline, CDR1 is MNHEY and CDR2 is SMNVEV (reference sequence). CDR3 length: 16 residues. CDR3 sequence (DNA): TGTGCCAGCAGTTTGTCCGGGACTAGCGACTACAATGAGCAGTTCTTC. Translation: CASSLSGTSDYNEQFF.

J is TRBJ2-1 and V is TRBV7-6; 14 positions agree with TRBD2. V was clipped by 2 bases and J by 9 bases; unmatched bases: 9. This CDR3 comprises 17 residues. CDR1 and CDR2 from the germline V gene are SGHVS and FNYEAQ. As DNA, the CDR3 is TGTGCCAGCAGCTTAAGGTCAGGGACTAGCGGGAGATTTGAGCAGTTCTTC. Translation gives CASSLRSGTSGRFEQFF.

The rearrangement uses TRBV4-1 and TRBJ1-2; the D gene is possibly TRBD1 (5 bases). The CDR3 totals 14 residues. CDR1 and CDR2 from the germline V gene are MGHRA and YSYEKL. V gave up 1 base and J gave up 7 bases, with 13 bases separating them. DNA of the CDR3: TGCGCCAGCAGCCAAGGTGGGGGGACTCGTGGCTACACCTTC. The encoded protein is CASSQGGGTRGYTF.

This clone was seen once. The CDR3 here is CASSPRLASSTGELFF. Written as DNA, the CDR3 is TGTGCCAGCAGCCCACGTTTAGCTAGCTCGACCGGGGAGCTGTTTTTT. This chain uses TRBV11-2 with TRBJ2-2; D might be TRBD2 (5 bases). Trimming shortened V by 5 bases and J by 5 bases, and 18 bases separated the two germline ends. The CDR3 covers 16 residues. Germline V gene data show CDR1 as SGHAT and CDR2 as FQNNGV.

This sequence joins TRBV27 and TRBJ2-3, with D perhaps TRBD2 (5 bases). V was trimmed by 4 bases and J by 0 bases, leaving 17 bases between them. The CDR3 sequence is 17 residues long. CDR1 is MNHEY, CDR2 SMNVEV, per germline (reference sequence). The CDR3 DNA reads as TGTGCCAGCAGTTCCCCGACCCGCGGGCAAAGCACAGATACGCAGTATTTT. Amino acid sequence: CASSSPTRGQSTDTQYF.

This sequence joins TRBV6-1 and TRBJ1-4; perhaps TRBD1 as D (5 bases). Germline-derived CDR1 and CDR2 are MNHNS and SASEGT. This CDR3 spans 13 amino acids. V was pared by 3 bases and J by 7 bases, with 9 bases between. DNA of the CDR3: TGTGCCAGCAGTGACAGGGAAGGTGAAAAACTGTTTTTT. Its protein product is CASSDREGEKLFF.

The CDR3 protein is CASVDYYEQYF. The CDR3 bases are TGTGCCAGTGTTGACTACTACGAGCAGTACTTC. The rearrangement joins TRBV6-5 to TRBJ2-7, with D maybe TRBD2 (5 bases). This CDR3 region has 11 residues. V lost 9 bases and J 3 bases, leaving 9 bases between the germline ends. Germline CDR1 is MNHEY and CDR2 is SVGAGI.

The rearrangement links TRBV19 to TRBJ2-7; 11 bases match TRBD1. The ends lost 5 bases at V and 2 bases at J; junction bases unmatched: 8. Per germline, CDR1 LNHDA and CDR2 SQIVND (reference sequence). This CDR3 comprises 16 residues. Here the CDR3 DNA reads TGTGCCAGTAGTTACGCGGGACAGGGGGGAGCCTACGAGCAGTACTTC. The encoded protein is CASSYAGQGGAYEQYF.